This is a list of T cell receptor beta chains from one sample in a study of beta chain features in type 1 diabetes. Profiled with immunoSEQ multiplex PCR; TCRdb holds only in-frame clones, not every one. The sample lists around 300,000 clones, approximately 16% occurring once. Sequencing was done on a sample of naive CD4+ T cells from blood. These receptors all come from a man between 18 and 35 years old with type 1 diabetes. The CDR3 runs from the conserved cysteine through the conserved F or W. D genes are given only for firm matches. Some rows have no size entry. The others give once, few or many, or a class for an expanded clone.

d_gene: TRBD1
v_gene: TRBV18
abundance: NA
j_gene: TRBJ1-1
CDR3aa: CASSPQETGQTEAFF
CDR3nt: TGTGCCAGCTCACCACAGGAGACAGGGCAGACTGAAGCTTTCTTT

d_gene: TRBD2
v_gene: TRBV9
abundance: NA
j_gene: TRBJ2-1
CDR3aa: CASSVSGSTSYNEQFF
CDR3nt: TGTGCCAGCAGCGTAAGCGGGAGTACGTCCTACAATGAGCAGTTCTTC

d_gene: TRBD2
v_gene: TRBV29-1
abundance: few
j_gene: TRBJ2-1
CDR3aa: CSVGLIGGNEQFF
CDR3nt: TGCAGCGTGGGACTAATTGGGGGCAATGAGCAGTTCTTC

d_gene: NA
v_gene: TRBV7-2
abundance: few
j_gene: TRBJ2-3
CDR3aa: CAQPWERVDTQYF
CDR3nt: TGTGCCCAACCGTGGGAGAGAGTAGATACGCAGTATTTT

d_gene: NA
v_gene: TRBV5-1
abundance: NA
j_gene: TRBJ1-4
CDR3aa: CASSPWATGNEKLFF
CDR3nt: TGCGCCAGCAGCCCCTGGGCCACAGGCAATGAAAAACTGTTTTTT

d_gene: TRBD1
v_gene: TRBV5-5
abundance: NA
j_gene: TRBJ2-5
CDR3aa: CASSRQGVTQYF
CDR3nt: TGTGCCAGCAGCCGACAGGGCGTGACCCAGTACTTC

d_gene: TRBD1
v_gene: TRBV29-1
abundance: few
j_gene: TRBJ1-1
CDR3aa: CSVAGQGKTEAFF
CDR3nt: TGCAGCGTTGCAGGACAGGGGAAGACTGAAGCTTTCTTT

d_gene: TRBD2
v_gene: TRBV11-3
abundance: NA
j_gene: TRBJ2-5
CDR3aa: CASGRGVRGTQYF
CDR3nt: TGTGCCAGCGGTCGGGGGGTTCGGGGGACCCAGTACTTC

d_gene: NA
v_gene: TRBV5-4
abundance: NA
j_gene: TRBJ1-1
CDR3aa: CASSPGYGMNTEAFF
CDR3nt: TGTGCCAGCAGCCCAGGGTACGGTATGAACACTGAAGCTTTCTTT

d_gene: NA
v_gene: TRBV18
abundance: few
j_gene: TRBJ1-2
CDR3aa: CASSPTGRNYGYTF
CDR3nt: TGTGCCAGCTCACCTACAGGGAGAAACTATGGCTACACCTTC

d_gene: NA
v_gene: TRBV11-2
abundance: NA
j_gene: TRBJ2-5
CDR3aa: CASSPRYQETQYF
CDR3nt: TGTGCCAGCAGCCCGCGGTACCAAGAGACCCAGTACTTC

d_gene: NA
v_gene: TRBV28
abundance: NA
j_gene: TRBJ2-5
CDR3aa: CASSLGGGPPRTQYF
CDR3nt: TGTGCCAGCAGTTTAGGCGGGGGCCCTCCCCGGACCCAGTACTTC

d_gene: NA
v_gene: TRBV6-5
abundance: NA
j_gene: TRBJ2-1
CDR3aa: CASSRTVYNEQFF
CDR3nt: TGTGCCAGCAGTCGGACTGTTTACAATGAGCAGTTCTTC

d_gene: NA
v_gene: TRBV4-3
abundance: few
j_gene: TRBJ2-3
CDR3aa: CASSRGDTDTQYF
CDR3nt: TGCGCCAGCAGCCGGGGGGATACAGATACGCAGTATTTT

d_gene: NA
v_gene: TRBV14
abundance: NA
j_gene: TRBJ2-3
CDR3aa: CASSPRGPTDTQYF
CDR3nt: TGTGCCAGCAGCCCCAGGGGACCCACAGATACGCAGTATTTT

d_gene: NA
v_gene: TRBV30
abundance: NA
j_gene: TRBJ2-1
CDR3aa: CAWSLSRWGNSYNEQFF
CDR3nt: TGTGCCTGGAGCCTCTCTAGATGGGGCAACTCCTACAATGAGCAGTTCTTC

d_gene: NA
v_gene: TRBV7-8
abundance: NA
j_gene: TRBJ2-1
CDR3aa: CASSPRTTEYEQFF
CDR3nt: TGTGCCAGCAGCCCGCGGACAACGGAGTATGAGCAGTTCTTC

d_gene: TRBD2
v_gene: TRBV5-6
abundance: few
j_gene: TRBJ2-5
CDR3aa: CASSRTSGETQYF
CDR3nt: TGTGCCAGCAGCCGGACTAGCGGGGAGACCCAGTACTTC

d_gene: TRBD2
v_gene: TRBV7-2
abundance: few
j_gene: TRBJ2-5
CDR3aa: CASSSDGGVGTQYF
CDR3nt: TGTGCCAGCAGCTCCGACGGGGGGGTTGGGACCCAGTACTTC

d_gene: NA
v_gene: TRBV5-6
abundance: NA
j_gene: TRBJ2-3
CDR3aa: CASSLTDVTDTQYF
CDR3nt: TGTGCCAGCAGCTTGACAGATGTCACAGATACGCAGTATTTT

d_gene: TRBD1
v_gene: TRBV5-1
abundance: few
j_gene: TRBJ1-1
CDR3aa: CASSRPEKGAGTEAFF
CDR3nt: TGCGCCAGCAGCCGTCCTGAGAAGGGGGCCGGAACTGAAGCTTTCTTT

d_gene: NA
v_gene: TRBV29-1
abundance: few
j_gene: TRBJ2-1
CDR3aa: CSAQYGGNEQFF
CDR3nt: TGCAGCGCCCAGTACGGAGGCAATGAGCAGTTCTTC

d_gene: NA
v_gene: TRBV28
abundance: few
j_gene: TRBJ2-3
CDR3aa: CASSHPRGTTDTQYF
CDR3nt: TGTGCCAGCAGTCACCCCAGGGGAACCACAGATACGCAGTATTTT

d_gene: NA
v_gene: TRBV28
abundance: NA
j_gene: TRBJ2-1
CDR3aa: CASRNTGDSSEQFF
CDR3nt: TGTGCCAGCAGGAACACGGGGGATTCTAGTGAGCAGTTCTTC

d_gene: TRBD1
v_gene: TRBV29-1
abundance: many
j_gene: TRBJ2-7
CDR3aa: CSVDGTGVEQYF
CDR3nt: TGCAGCGTTGACGGGACAGGGGTCGAGCAGTACTTC

d_gene: TRBD1
v_gene: TRBV7-9
abundance: NA
j_gene: TRBJ1-5
CDR3aa: CASSQDRGGQPQHF
CDR3nt: TGTGCCAGCAGCCAGGACAGGGGGGGTCAGCCCCAGCATTTT

d_gene: NA
v_gene: TRBV28
abundance: NA
j_gene: TRBJ1-6
CDR3aa: CASRGGGDSPLHF
CDR3nt: TGTGCCAGCAGAGGAGGGGGGGATTCACCCCTCCACTTT

d_gene: TRBD1
v_gene: TRBV5-4
abundance: NA
j_gene: TRBJ2-1
CDR3aa: CASSRPGQTYNEQFF
CDR3nt: TGTGCCAGCAGCAGACCGGGACAGACCTACAATGAGCAGTTCTTC

d_gene: TRBD2
v_gene: TRBV5-1
abundance: NA
j_gene: TRBJ2-1
CDR3aa: CASRTSGMGEQFF
CDR3nt: TGCGCCAGCCGGACTAGCGGGATGGGTGAGCAGTTCTTC

d_gene: NA
v_gene: TRBV2
abundance: few
j_gene: TRBJ1-2
CDR3aa: CASSQGWGHGYTF
CDR3nt: TGTGCCAGCAGTCAGGGGTGGGGACATGGCTACACCTTC

d_gene: NA
v_gene: TRBV30
abundance: few
j_gene: TRBJ2-1
CDR3aa: CAWMPGAYNEQFF
CDR3nt: TGTGCCTGGATGCCGGGGGCCTACAATGAGCAGTTCTTC

d_gene: NA
v_gene: TRBV29-1
abundance: NA
j_gene: TRBJ2-7
CDR3aa: CSVDFQGHNEQYF
CDR3nt: TGCAGCGTTGACTTTCAGGGCCATAACGAGCAGTACTTC

d_gene: NA
v_gene: TRBV6-5
abundance: NA
j_gene: TRBJ1-2
CDR3aa: CASSNGIYRGYTF
CDR3nt: TGTGCCAGCAGTAACGGGATCTATAGGGGCTACACCTTC

d_gene: NA
v_gene: TRBV6-5
abundance: NA
j_gene: TRBJ1-1
CDR3aa: CATYLYPYEAFF
CDR3nt: TGTGCCACCTACCTATATCCCTATGAAGCTTTCTTT

d_gene: NA
v_gene: TRBV28
abundance: NA
j_gene: TRBJ2-2
CDR3aa: CASLRGGKNTGELFF
CDR3nt: TGTGCCAGCCTGAGAGGCGGGAAGAACACCGGGGAGCTGTTTTTT

d_gene: NA
v_gene: TRBV27
abundance: NA
j_gene: TRBJ1-2
CDR3aa: CASSLTEGYGYTF
CDR3nt: TGTGCCAGCAGTTTAACAGAGGGCTATGGCTACACCTTC

d_gene: TRBD2
v_gene: TRBV30
abundance: few
j_gene: TRBJ2-5
CDR3aa: CAWTLGGYGTQYF
CDR3nt: TGTGCCTGGACCCTGGGGGGGTATGGGACCCAGTACTTC

d_gene: TRBD2
v_gene: TRBV7-2
abundance: once
j_gene: TRBJ2-7
CDR3aa: CASSLALAGGRYEQYF
CDR3nt: TGTGCCAGCAGCTTAGCGTTAGCGGGGGGTCGGTACGAGCAGTACTTC

d_gene: TRBD2
v_gene: TRBV9
abundance: NA
j_gene: TRBJ2-1
CDR3aa: CASSVTGTSLPNEQFF
CDR3nt: TGTGCCAGCAGCGTCACCGGGACTAGCCTTCCCAATGAGCAGTTCTTC

d_gene: NA
v_gene: TRBV9
abundance: few
j_gene: TRBJ1-2
CDR3aa: CASSVAYQAGYTF
CDR3nt: TGTGCCAGCAGCGTAGCTTATCAGGCTGGCTACACCTTC

d_gene: NA
v_gene: TRBV6-6
abundance: few
j_gene: TRBJ2-5
CDR3aa: CASSYRETQYF
CDR3nt: TGTGCCAGCAGTTATAGAGAGACCCAGTACTTC

d_gene: TRBD2
v_gene: TRBV15
abundance: NA
j_gene: TRBJ2-7
CDR3aa: CATSRALAGGSYEQYF
CDR3nt: TGTGCCACCAGCAGAGCCTTAGCGGGAGGCTCCTACGAGCAGTACTTC

d_gene: NA
v_gene: TRBV18
abundance: few
j_gene: TRBJ2-5
CDR3aa: CASSSSEYLETQYF
CDR3nt: TGTGCCAGCTCATCGTCGGAGTATTTGGAGACCCAGTACTTC

d_gene: TRBD2
v_gene: TRBV4-2
abundance: few
j_gene: TRBJ2-3
CDR3aa: CASSTRTSGVRTDTQYF
CDR3nt: TGTGCCAGCAGCACACGGACTAGCGGTGTCCGAACAGATACGCAGTATTTT

d_gene: NA
v_gene: TRBV7-6
abundance: few
j_gene: TRBJ1-2
CDR3aa: CASSLDPGGRGGYTF
CDR3nt: TGTGCCAGCAGCTTAGATCCGGGGGGTCGTGGAGGCTACACCTTC

d_gene: NA
v_gene: TRBV4-2
abundance: NA
j_gene: TRBJ2-1
CDR3aa: CASSQGFSSYNEQFF
CDR3nt: TGTGCCAGCAGCCAAGGGTTTAGCTCCTACAATGAGCAGTTCTTC

d_gene: NA
v_gene: TRBV9
abundance: few
j_gene: TRBJ1-2
CDR3aa: CASSQIQERRGYTF
CDR3nt: TGTGCCAGCAGCCAGATTCAGGAACGGCGTGGCTACACCTTC

d_gene: TRBD1
v_gene: TRBV7-9
abundance: few
j_gene: TRBJ2-7
CDR3aa: CASSLARDRGYEQYF
CDR3nt: TGTGCCAGCAGCTTAGCGCGAGACAGGGGATACGAGCAGTACTTC

d_gene: TRBD1
v_gene: TRBV7-9
abundance: NA
j_gene: TRBJ1-6
CDR3aa: CASSSRDREGSPLHF
CDR3nt: TGTGCCAGCAGCAGCCGGGACAGAGAGGGTTCACCCCTCCACTTT

d_gene: TRBD2
v_gene: TRBV4-3
abundance: few
j_gene: TRBJ2-4
CDR3aa: CASSPGGGRAKNIQYF
CDR3nt: TGCGCCAGCAGCCCCGGGGGGGGCCGAGCCAAAAACATTCAGTACTTC

d_gene: NA
v_gene: TRBV7-2
abundance: NA
j_gene: TRBJ1-5
CDR3aa: CASSSTTYSNQPQHF
CDR3nt: TGTGCCAGCAGCTCTACTACGTATAGCAATCAGCCCCAGCATTTT

d_gene: TRBD1
v_gene: TRBV19
abundance: few
j_gene: TRBJ2-1
CDR3aa: CASSIDRGGEQFF
CDR3nt: TGTGCCAGTAGTATCGACAGGGGTGGTGAGCAGTTCTTC

d_gene: NA
v_gene: TRBV30
abundance: few
j_gene: TRBJ1-6
CDR3aa: CAWSPPGNSPLHF
CDR3nt: TGTGCCTGGAGTCCCCCCGGGAATTCACCCCTCCACTTT

d_gene: TRBD2
v_gene: TRBV7-2
abundance: NA
j_gene: TRBJ2-5
CDR3aa: CASSLVPSGGKETQYF
CDR3nt: TGTGCCAGCAGCTTAGTTCCTAGCGGGGGAAAAGAGACCCAGTACTTC

d_gene: NA
v_gene: TRBV28
abundance: few
j_gene: TRBJ1-5
CDR3aa: CASSFTGNQPQHF
CDR3nt: TGTGCCAGCAGTTTTACTGGCAATCAGCCCCAGCATTTT